The entry that follows covers one TCR beta chain sequence. V lost 0 bases and J lost 6; bases outside the gene matches: 5. This CDR3 has 16 residues. Germline CDR1 is MNHEY and CDR2 is SVGEGT. Seattle's enrolled individuals joined amid active infection and were then monitored longitudinally. This record belongs to a study of blood T cell repertoires in COVID-19. The table came from immunoSEQ multiplex PCR; TCRdb's copy has only in-frame clones and leaves some out. The data hold under 450,000 clones, with around 89% observed a single time. This chain joins TRBV6-2 or TRBV6-3 and TRBJ2-2, with 9 bases that match TRBD2. The clonotype comes from a middle-aged woman with COVID-19, enrolled during active disease. The sample consisted of peripheral blood. In DNA form, the CDR3 reads TGTGCCAGCAGTTACTCGGCGGCGGGGGGGCCCGGGGAGCTGTTTTTT. Protein product: CASSYSAAGGPGELFF.